The 22 T cell receptor beta chains in this list originate from one sample, sequenced in a study of CD8 T cells in Susac syndrome. When the RNA was reverse transcribed, random hexamers were used with an input of about 0.45 to 1 ug. Via MiXCR, TCRdb re-called the immunoSEQ multiplex PCR reads, giving one row per CDR3 protein. The sample has 200,000 or so distinct CDR3 sequences, over 90% seen once; the top ten hold about 0.096%. The sample consisted of CD4+ T cells from PBMCs. These TCRs come from a human donor with multiple sclerosis.

The gene calls are TRBV2 and TRBJ1-2; the D gene is possibly TRBD1 (5 bases). The CDR3 runs 16 residues. CDR1 and CDR2 (germline): SNHLY, FYNNEI. V shed 6 bases and J shed 2 bases, with 19 bases lying between them. This CDR3 is CASRREWGRENYGYTF. Written as DNA, the CDR3 is TGTGCCAGCAGGCGTGAGTGGGGCCGGGAGAACTATGGCTACACCTTC.

The genes are TRBV29-1 and TRBJ1-1, with D unresolved. The CDR3 has 16 residues. CDR1 and CDR2 (germline): SQVTM, ANQGSEA. Trimming cost V 5 bases and J 0 bases, with 19 bases left between them. The CDR3 here is CSVFPRLGEMNTEAFF. The CDR3 DNA sequence: TGCAGCGTTTTCCCCCGATTGGGTGAGATGAACACTGAAGCTTTCTTT. Together with reference TRBV29-1 and TRBJ1-1, the CDR3 gives the full variable domain: SAVISQKPSRDICQRGTSLTIQCQVDSQVTMMFWYRQQPGQSLTLIATANQGSEATYESGFVIDKFPISRPNLTFSTLTVSNMSPEDSSIYLCSVFPRLGEMNTEAFFGQGTRLTVV.

J is TRBJ2-3 and V is TRBV6-5, with 10 bases aligning to TRBD2. Germline V gene data show CDR1 as MNHEY and CDR2 as SVGAGI. The CDR3 runs to 13 residues. V trimming: 3 bases; J trimming: 11 bases; junction bases outside the gene matches: 5. The CDR3 sequence: CASSYTSGIMQYF. CDR3 DNA: TGTGCCAGCAGTTATACTAGCGGGATTATGCAGTATTTT.

This clonotype was seen a handful of times. CDR3 bases: TGTGCTTCGGGGACAGGGAGCACAGATACGCAGTATTTT. It yields the protein CASGTGSTDTQYF. The rearrangement links TRBV27 to TRBJ2-3; the match to TRBD1 covers 9 bases. Germline V gene lookup returns CDR1 MNHEY and CDR2 SMNVEV (reference sequence). This CDR3 is 13 amino acids long.

V usage is TRBV2 and J usage is TRBJ2-3; D is undetermined. The ends were cut back, 2 bases at V and 11 bases at J, with 8 bases in the middle. This CDR3 has 11 residues. In germline, CDR1 is SNHLY, CDR2 FYNNEI. The CDR3 bases are TGTGCCAGCAGTGAAAGGTCAGGGCAGTATTTT. It translates to CASSERSGQYF. Filled out from reference TRBV2 and TRBJ2-3, the complete variable domain reads EPEVTQTPSHQVTQMGQEVILRCVPISNHLYFYWYRQILGQKVEFLVSFYNNEISEKSEIFDDQFSVERPDGSNFTLKIRSTKLEDSAMYFCASSERSGQYFGPGTRLTVL.

This rearrangement joins TRBV7-9 to TRBJ2-1; D call uncertain. Germline CDR1 is SEHNR and CDR2 is FQNEAQ (reference sequence). V lost 8 bases, J lost 3 bases, and 8 bases lay in between. CDR3 length equals 12 residues. The CDR3 is CASGRNYNEQFF. The CDR3 DNA sequence: TGTGCCAGCGGACGGAACTACAATGAGCAGTTCTTC.

The V gene is TRBV24-1, the J gene TRBJ2-2; 8 bases line up with TRBD1. V shed 5 bases, J shed 4 bases, and the junction held 5 bases outside the gene matches. Germline CDR1 reads KGHDR; CDR2 reads SFDVKD. CDR3 length: 15 amino acids. DNA for the CDR3: TGTGCCACCAGTGTCGGGACAGGCTTCACCGGGGAGCTGTTTTTT. Its protein is CATSVGTGFTGELFF.

V is TRBV5-1 and J is TRBJ2-1; D assignment may be TRBD1 or TRBD2 (5 bases each). In germline, CDR1 is SGHRS, CDR2 YFSETQ. V was shortened by 4 bases and J by 2 bases, with 13 bases between the two germline ends. The CDR3 is made up of 15 amino acids. The CDR3: CASSLGPEAYNEQFF. The CDR3 DNA follows: TGCGCCAGCAGCCTGGGACCGGAAGCCTACAATGAGCAGTTCTTC.

This sequence joins TRBV29-1 and TRBJ2-5; TRBD2 might be the D (6 bases). Trimming shortened V by 3 bases and J by 0 bases, and 20 bases separated the two germline ends. This CDR3 region has 17 residues. CDR1 is SQVTM, CDR2 ANQGSEA, per germline. CDR3 region: CSVEQAGGLMYQETQYF. The DNA for the CDR3 is TGCAGCGTTGAGCAGGCTGGGGGACTTATGTACCAAGAGACCCAGTACTTC.

The chain recombines TRBV9 with TRBJ2-1; TRBD2 agrees at 10 bases. Germline values: CDR1 SGDLS, CDR2 YYNGEE. The CDR3 is 16 amino acids. Germline trimming cut 2 bases from V and 2 bases from J; bases unmatched to any gene: 4. This CDR3 reads CASSVGLAEAYNEQFF. CDR3 coding DNA: TGTGCCAGCAGCGTTGGACTAGCGGAGGCCTACAATGAGCAGTTCTTC. Full variable domain (rest looked up from reference TRBV9 and TRBJ2-1): DSGVTQTPKHLITATGQRVTLRCSPRSGDLSVYWYQQSLDQGLQFLIQYYNGEERAKGNILERFSAQQFPDLHSELNLSSLELGDSALYFCASSVGLAEAYNEQFFGPGTRLTVL.

The chain employs TRBV20-1 and TRBJ1-2, with 9 bases that match TRBD1. This CDR3 has 14 residues. Germline trimming cut 5 bases from V and 5 bases from J; bases unmatched to any gene: 9. Germline lookup yields CDR1 DFQATT and CDR2 SNEGSKA (reference sequence). The CDR3: CSAAGTGISYGYTF. CDR3 coding DNA: TGCAGTGCTGCCGGGACAGGGATCTCTTATGGCTACACCTTC.

The chain joins TRBV7-9 to TRBJ1-1; D not certain. This CDR3 comprises 10 residues. Germline CDR1 reads SEHNR; CDR2 reads FQNEAQ (reference sequence). The V gene lost 8 bases and the J gene lost 11 bases, with 12 bases spanning the gap. CDR3 in amino acids: CASAREAAFF. The CDR3 DNA reads as TGTGCCAGCGCCCGGGAGGCGGCTTTCTTT.

The gene calls are TRBV18 and TRBJ1-6; D not resolved. The V end lost 3 bases, the J end lost 8 bases, and 14 bases lay between the germline ends. Germline V gene data show CDR1 as KGHSH and CDR2 as LQKENI. The CDR3 is made up of 15 amino acids. The CDR3 DNA sequence: TGTGCCAGCTCACCTCAAGGAGTCGTCGATTCACCCCTCCACTTT. Residues: CASSPQGVVDSPLHF.

The V call is TRBV12-3 or TRBV12-4, the J call TRBJ2-5; 7 bases are shared with TRBD2. V gave up 3 bases and J gave up 4 bases; unmatched junction bases: 2. The CDR3 is 13 residues long. The CDR3 bases are TGTGCCAGCAGTTTGCGGGGGTCAGAGACCCAGTACTTC. Translation: CASSLRGSETQYF.

V is TRBV4-1 and J is TRBJ2-1; D gene uncertain. In germline, CDR1 is MGHRA, CDR2 YSYEKL. The CDR3 is made up of 17 amino acids. Trimming cost V 1 base and J 2 bases, with 15 bases left between them. This chain's CDR3 is CASSQVSWSRTYNEQFF. DNA for the CDR3: TGCGCCAGCAGCCAAGTCTCGTGGTCCAGGACCTACAATGAGCAGTTCTTC.

The rearrangement links TRBV29-1 to TRBJ1-2, with D perhaps TRBD1 (6 bases). V shed 5 bases and J shed 3 bases, with 16 bases lying between them. The CDR3 consists of 14 residues. Germline loops: CDR1 SQVTM, CDR2 ANQGSEA. The CDR3 protein is CSVRGGSVDYGYTF. CDR3 coding DNA: TGCAGCGTTAGGGGGGGGTCAGTGGACTATGGCTACACCTTC.

This chain's CDR3 is CASRRLAGDGETQYF. CDR3 nucleotide sequence: TGTGCCAGCAGAAGACTAGCGGGAGATGGAGAGACCCAGTACTTC. V usage is TRBV27 and J usage is TRBJ2-5; TRBD2 matches at 12 bases. The length of the CDR3 is 15 residues. V was pared by 6 bases and J by 4 bases, with 6 bases of the junction left unmatched. The V gene's germline CDR1 is MNHEY and CDR2 SMNVEV (reference sequence).

The V gene is TRBV6-2 or TRBV6-3, the J gene TRBJ2-3, with D possibly TRBD1 on 6 matching bases. The CDR3 has 13 amino acids. V gave up 7 bases and J gave up 5 bases, with 13 bases separating them. Germline-derived CDR1 and CDR2 are MNHEY and SVGEGT. The CDR3 region has the DNA TGTGCCAGCAACCCGGGACATGGAGATACGCAGTATTTT. Protein: CASNPGHGDTQYF.

The rearrangement links TRBV7-9 to TRBJ2-7; 7 bases are a match to TRBD2. CDR3 size: 13 residues. The germline gives CDR1 SEHNR, CDR2 FQNEAQ (reference sequence). V gave up 6 bases and J gave up 4 bases; unmatched junction bases: 6. The CDR3 loop is CASSPGRPYEQYF. The CDR3 bases are TGTGCCAGCAGTCCCGGGAGGCCATACGAGCAGTACTTC.

CDR3 DNA: TGTGCCAGCAGCCGCCAAACGAAGACCCAGTACTTC. As protein: CASSRQTKTQYF. This chain uses TRBV14 with TRBJ2-5, with D unclear. The CDR3 sequence is 12 residues long. Germline loops: CDR1 SGHDN, CDR2 FVKESK. The V and J ends lost 4 bases and 6 bases respectively, with 9 bases between them.

The count of this clonotype is one. The V call is TRBV2, the J call TRBJ2-3; D gene ambiguous. In germline, CDR1 is SNHLY, CDR2 FYNNEI. Trimming took off 5 bases at V and 1 base at J, with 10 bases between the two ends. This CDR3 comprises 14 residues. CDR3 loop: CASSQVWGTDTQYF. Here the CDR3 DNA reads TGTGCCAGCAGTCAGGTCTGGGGCACAGATACGCAGTATTTT.

The sample holds one count of this clonotype. J is TRBJ1-5 and V is TRBV20-1, with a possible D match to TRBD1 (5 bases). Trimming left V 3 bases short and J 7 bases short, with 10 bases between. Germline V lookup: CDR1 DFQATT, CDR2 SNEGSKA (reference sequence). The CDR3 covers 12 residues. The CDR3 loop reads CSAREGEQPQHF. For the CDR3, the DNA is TGCAGTGCTAGGGAAGGGGAGCAGCCCCAGCATTTT.